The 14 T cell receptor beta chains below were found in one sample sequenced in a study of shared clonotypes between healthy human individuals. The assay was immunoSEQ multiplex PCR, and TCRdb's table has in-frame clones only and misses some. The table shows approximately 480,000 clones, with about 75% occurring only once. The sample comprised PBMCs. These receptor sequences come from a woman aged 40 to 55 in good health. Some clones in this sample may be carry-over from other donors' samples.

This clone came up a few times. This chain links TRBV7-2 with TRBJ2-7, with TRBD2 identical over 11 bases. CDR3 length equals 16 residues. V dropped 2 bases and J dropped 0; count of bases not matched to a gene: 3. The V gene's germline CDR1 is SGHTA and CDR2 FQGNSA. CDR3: CASSLTGLADSYEQYF. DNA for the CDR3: TGTGCCAGCAGCTTAACGGGACTAGCGGACTCCTACGAGCAGTACTTC.

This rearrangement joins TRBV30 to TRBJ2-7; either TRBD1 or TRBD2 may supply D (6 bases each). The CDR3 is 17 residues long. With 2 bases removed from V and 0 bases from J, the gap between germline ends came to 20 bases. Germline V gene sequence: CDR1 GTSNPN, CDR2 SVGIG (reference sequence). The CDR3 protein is CAWSPEGGFDISYEQYF. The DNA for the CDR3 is TGTGCCTGGAGTCCAGAGGGGGGCTTCGACATCTCCTACGAGCAGTACTTC.

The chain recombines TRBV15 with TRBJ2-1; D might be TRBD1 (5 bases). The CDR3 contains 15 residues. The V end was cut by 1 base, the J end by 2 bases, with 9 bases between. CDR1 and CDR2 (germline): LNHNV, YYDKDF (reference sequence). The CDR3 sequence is CATSRGGGTYNEQFF. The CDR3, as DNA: TGTGCCACCAGCAGAGGGGGCGGAACCTACAATGAGCAGTTCTTC.

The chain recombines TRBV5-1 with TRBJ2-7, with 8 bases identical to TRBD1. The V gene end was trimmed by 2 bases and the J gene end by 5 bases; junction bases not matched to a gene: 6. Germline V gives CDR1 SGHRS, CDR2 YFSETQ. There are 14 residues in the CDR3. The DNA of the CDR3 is TGCGCCAGCAGCTTAAGGACAGGGAAGGACGAGCAGTACTTC. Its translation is CASSLRTGKDEQYF.

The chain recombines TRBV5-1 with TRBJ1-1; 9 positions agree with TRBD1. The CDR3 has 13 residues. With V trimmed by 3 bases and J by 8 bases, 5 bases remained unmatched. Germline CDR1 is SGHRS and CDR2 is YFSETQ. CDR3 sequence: CASSWGQGLEAFF. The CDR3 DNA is TGCGCCAGCAGCTGGGGACAGGGATTAGAAGCTTTCTTT. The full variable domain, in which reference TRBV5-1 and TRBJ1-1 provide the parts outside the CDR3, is KAGVTQTPRYLIKTRGQQVTLSCSPISGHRSVSWYQQTPGQGLQFLFEYFSETQRNKGNFPGRFSGRQFSNSRSEMNVSTLELGDSALYLCASSWGQGLEAFFGQGTRLTVV.

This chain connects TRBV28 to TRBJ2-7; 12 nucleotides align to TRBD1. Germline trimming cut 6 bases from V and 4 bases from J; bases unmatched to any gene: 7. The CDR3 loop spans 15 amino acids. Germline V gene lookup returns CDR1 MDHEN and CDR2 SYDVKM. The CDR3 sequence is CASRTGTGGEYEQYF. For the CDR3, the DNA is TGTGCCAGCAGAACCGGGACAGGGGGCGAGTACGAGCAGTACTTC.

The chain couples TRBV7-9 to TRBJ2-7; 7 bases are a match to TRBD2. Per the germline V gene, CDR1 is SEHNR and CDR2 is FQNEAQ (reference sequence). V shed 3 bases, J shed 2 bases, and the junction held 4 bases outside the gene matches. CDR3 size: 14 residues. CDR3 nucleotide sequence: TGTGCCAGCAGCTTTGCGGGAGATGCCTACGAGCAGTACTTC. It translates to CASSFAGDAYEQYF.

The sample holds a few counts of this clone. The CDR3 region is CASNHRPQHF. The CDR3 bases are TGTGCCAGCAATCACCGGCCCCAGCATTTT. The chain joins TRBV28 to TRBJ1-5; D is unclear. This CDR3 region has 10 residues. V lost 7 bases and J 9 bases, leaving 7 bases between the germline ends. The germline gives CDR1 MDHEN, CDR2 SYDVKM.

The CDR3 DNA follows: TGTGCCAGCAGCTTAGCCCACGGGCCAGGGCAAGAGCAGTACTTC. Protein product: CASSLAHGPGQEQYF. This chain links TRBV9 with TRBJ2-7; TRBD1 is a possible D gene (5 bases). This CDR3 is built from 15 residues. The V gene lost 4 bases and the J gene lost 7 bases, with 21 bases spanning the gap. CDR1 SGDLS and CDR2 YYNGEE come from the germline V gene. Drawing the rest from reference TRBV9 and TRBJ2-7, the complete variable domain is DSGVTQTPKHLITATGQRVTLRCSPRSGDLSVYWYQQSLDQGLQFLIQYYNGEERAKGNILERFSAQQFPDLHSELNLSSLELGDSALYFCASSLAHGPGQEQYFGPGTRLTVT.

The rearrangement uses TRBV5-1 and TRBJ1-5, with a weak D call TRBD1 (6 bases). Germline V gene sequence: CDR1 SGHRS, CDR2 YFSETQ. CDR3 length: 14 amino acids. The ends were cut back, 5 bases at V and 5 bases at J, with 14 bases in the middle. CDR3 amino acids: CASSYTGSDQPQHF. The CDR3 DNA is TGCGCCAGCAGTTATACAGGGAGTGATCAGCCCCAGCATTTT.

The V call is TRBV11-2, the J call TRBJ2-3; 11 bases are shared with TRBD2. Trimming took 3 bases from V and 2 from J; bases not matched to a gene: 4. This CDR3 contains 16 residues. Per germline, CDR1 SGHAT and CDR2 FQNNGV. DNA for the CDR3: TGTGCCAGCAGCTTGGGACTAGCGGAACTCACAGATACGCAGTATTTT. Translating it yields CASSLGLAELTDTQYF.

The CDR3 sequence is CASSVRDRGSEQYF. The CDR3 DNA sequence: TGTGCCAGCAGTGTCCGGGACAGGGGTAGTGAGCAGTACTTC. V usage is TRBV2 and J usage is TRBJ2-5; 10 bases agree with TRBD1. Trimming cost V 4 bases and J 11 bases; bases outside gene matches: 10. The germline CDR1 and CDR2 sequences are SNHLY and FYNNEI. The CDR3 totals 14 residues.

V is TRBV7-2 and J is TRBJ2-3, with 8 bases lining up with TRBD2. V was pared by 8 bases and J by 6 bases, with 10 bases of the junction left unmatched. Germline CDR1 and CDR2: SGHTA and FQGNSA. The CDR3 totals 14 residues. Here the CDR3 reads CASGTGGTLDTQYF. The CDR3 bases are TGTGCCAGCGGGACGGGAGGGACGTTGGATACGCAGTATTTT.

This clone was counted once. The CDR3 sequence: CAISDYTTGGPGELFF. As DNA, the CDR3 is TGTGCCATCAGTGATTATACGACAGGGGGCCCCGGGGAGCTGTTTTTT. The rearrangement joins TRBV10-3 to TRBJ2-2; 10 nucleotides line up with TRBD1. V trimming: 3 bases; J trimming: 6 bases; junction bases outside the gene matches: 7. This CDR3 is 16 amino acids long. Germline CDR1 is ENHRY and CDR2 is SYGVKD.